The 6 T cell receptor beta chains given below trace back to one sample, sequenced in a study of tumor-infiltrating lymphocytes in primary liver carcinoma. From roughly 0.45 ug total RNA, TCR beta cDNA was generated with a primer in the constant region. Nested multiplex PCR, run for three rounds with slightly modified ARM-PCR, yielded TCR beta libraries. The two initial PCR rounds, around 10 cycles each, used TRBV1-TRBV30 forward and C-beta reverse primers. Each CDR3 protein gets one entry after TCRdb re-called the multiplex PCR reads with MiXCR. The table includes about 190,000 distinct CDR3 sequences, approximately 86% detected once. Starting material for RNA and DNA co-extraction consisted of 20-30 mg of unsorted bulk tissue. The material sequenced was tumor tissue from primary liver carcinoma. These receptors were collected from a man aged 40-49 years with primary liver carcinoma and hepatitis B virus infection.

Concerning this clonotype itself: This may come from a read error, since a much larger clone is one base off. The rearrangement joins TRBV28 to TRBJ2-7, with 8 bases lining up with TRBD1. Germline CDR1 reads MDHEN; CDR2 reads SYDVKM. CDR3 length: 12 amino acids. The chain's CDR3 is CACSLGQGEQYF. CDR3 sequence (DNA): TGTGCCTGCAGTTTAGGACAGGGAGAGCAGTACTTC.

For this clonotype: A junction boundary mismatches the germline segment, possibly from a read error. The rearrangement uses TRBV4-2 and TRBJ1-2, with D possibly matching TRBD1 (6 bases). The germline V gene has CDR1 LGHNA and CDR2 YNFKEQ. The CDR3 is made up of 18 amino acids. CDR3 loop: CASSRSSKGGGASYVYTF. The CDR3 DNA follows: TGTGCCAGCAGCCGATCGTCCAAGGGGGGGGGCGCGTCCTATGTCTACACCTTC.

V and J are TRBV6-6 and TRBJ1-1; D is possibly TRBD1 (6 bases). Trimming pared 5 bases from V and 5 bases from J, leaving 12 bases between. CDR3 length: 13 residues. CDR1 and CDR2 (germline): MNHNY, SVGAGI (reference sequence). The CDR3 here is CASSIRGTTEAFF. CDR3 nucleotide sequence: TGTGCCAGCAGTATAAGGGGGACTACTGAAGCTTTCTTT.

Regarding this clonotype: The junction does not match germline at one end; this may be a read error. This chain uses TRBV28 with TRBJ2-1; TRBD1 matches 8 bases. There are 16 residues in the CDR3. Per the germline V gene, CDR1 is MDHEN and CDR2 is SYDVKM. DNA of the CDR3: TGTGCCAGCAGTTGGGGACAGGTTGCACTTCGATGGGAGCAATTCTTC. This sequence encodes CASSWGQVALRWEQFF.

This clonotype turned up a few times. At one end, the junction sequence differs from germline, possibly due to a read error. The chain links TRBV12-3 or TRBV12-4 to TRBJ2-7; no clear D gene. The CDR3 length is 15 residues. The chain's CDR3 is CAGSLRQASSYEQYF. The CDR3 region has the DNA TGTGCCGGCAGTTTACGGCAGGCCAGCTCCTACGAGCAGTACTTC.

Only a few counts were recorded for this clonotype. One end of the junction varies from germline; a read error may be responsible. CDR3 in amino acids: CTSSWQATETQYF. In DNA form, the CDR3 reads TGCACCAGCAGCTGGCAGGCAACGGAGACCCAGTACTTC. The gene calls are TRBV5-1 and TRBJ2-5; unclear D gene. The CDR3 length is 13 residues. Germline V gene data show CDR1 as SGHRS and CDR2 as YFSETQ.